This T cell receptor beta chain was identified in a study of technical replicates of blood from a handful of donors. This clone was seen just once. Trimming took 0 bases from V and 1 from J; bases not matched to a gene: 4. CDR3 length equals 16 residues. In germline, CDR1 is SGHTA, CDR2 FQGNSA. TCRdb's copy holds only in-frame clones and misses some; the assay was immunoSEQ multiplex PCR. The sample yields 100,000 or so clones, approximately 95% seen once. Sequencing was carried out using T cells isolated from PBMCs. The chain uses TRBV7-2 and TRBJ2-3, with 7 bases identical to TRBD2. The sequence was collected from a human donor in good health. The CDR3 spells CASSLALAEGTDTQYF. The CDR3, as DNA: TGTGCCAGCAGCTTAGCCCTAGCGGAGGGCACAGATACGCAGTATTTT.